Following are 23 T cell receptor beta chains from one sample sequenced in a study of control samples from healthy donors and cancer patients. Some clones are missing from TCRdb's copy, which holds only in-frame ones; the method was immunoSEQ multiplex PCR. The sample lists about 100,000 clones; roughly 87% were seen once. Sequencing used blood. These receptors were taken from a woman between 50 and 59 years old in good health.

This rearrangement joins TRBV18 to TRBJ2-7; 9 bases match TRBD1. This CDR3 is built from 13 residues. CDR1 and CDR2 (germline): KGHSH, LQKENI. The ends lost 3 bases at V and 5 bases at J; junction bases unmatched: 2. The DNA of the CDR3 is TGTGCCAGCTCACCCGGACAGGGGAACGAGCAGTACTTC. It encodes CASSPGQGNEQYF.

A single count supports this clone. This sequence joins TRBV11-3 and TRBJ2-3; D ambiguous. The germline CDR1 and CDR2 sequences are SGHNT and YENEEA. V lost 1 base to trimming and J lost 6 bases, with 5 bases between them. The CDR3 contains 12 residues. This CDR3 reads CASSLGEDTQYF. The CDR3 DNA sequence: TGTGCCAGCAGCTTAGGAGAGGATACGCAGTATTTT.

This clone was found a few times. The rearrangement uses TRBV21-1 and TRBJ1-1; the table calls TRBD1, which could not be checked here. TRBV21-1 is flagged as a pseudogene. The CDR3 length is 12 residues. CDR3: CASSNRGTEAFF. CDR3 nucleotides: TGTGCCAGCAGCAATAGGGGCACTGAAGCTTTCTTT.

V usage is TRBV12-3 or TRBV12-4 and J usage is TRBJ1-2; no clear D. Trimming took off 4 bases at V and 4 bases at J, with 4 bases between the two ends. The length of the CDR3 is 11 residues. Here the CDR3 DNA reads TGTGCCAGCAGTTCGAGCTATGGCTACACCTTC. Protein: CASSSSYGYTF.

V and J are TRBV6-6 and TRBJ2-3; a weak D match, TRBD1 (5 bases). The CDR3 is 14 amino acids. Trimming took off 7 bases at V and 0 bases at J, with 11 bases between the two ends. CDR1 and CDR2 from the germline V gene are MNHNY and SVGAGI (reference sequence). CDR3 bases: TGTGCCAGCAAGGGGCGGTCTAGCACAGATACGCAGTATTTT. Its translation: CASKGRSSTDTQYF.

The sample holds a few counts of this clone. The rearrangement joins TRBV23-1 to TRBJ2-7, with D possibly matching TRBD2 (6 bases). TRBV23-1 qualifies as an ORF whose function is uncertain. This CDR3 spans 15 amino acids. V lost 0 bases and J 5 bases, leaving 14 bases between the germline ends. CDR3 sequence: CASSQSSRENDEQYV. DNA for the CDR3: TGCGCCAGCAGTCAATCATCCCGGGAGAACGACGAGCAGTACGTC.

The chain is built from TRBV5-6 and TRBJ1-2, with a tentative D call TRBD1 (5 bases). Germline V gene lookup returns CDR1 SGHDT and CDR2 YYEEEE. This CDR3 has 13 amino acids. V was pared by 3 bases and J by 8 bases, with 14 bases between. CDR3 in amino acids: CASSSLGGNGYTF. CDR3 coding DNA: TGTGCCAGCAGCTCCCTTGGGGGAAACGGCTACACCTTC.

The gene calls are TRBV7-3 and TRBJ2-7; no clear D gene. CDR3 length: 16 residues. V lost 1 base and J lost 5, with 18 bases in between. Per the germline V gene, CDR1 is SGHTA and CDR2 is FQGTGA. The chain's CDR3 is CASSLIGWSSNDEQYF. Written as DNA, the CDR3 is TGTGCCAGCAGCTTAATAGGTTGGAGTTCGAATGACGAGCAGTACTTC.

The chain has TRBV19 and TRBJ1-2; D is ambiguous. Germline assignment: CDR1 LNHDA and CDR2 SQIVND (reference sequence). Between the trimmed V and J ends, which lost 3 bases and 8 bases, there was a span of 13 bases. This CDR3 has 13 amino acids. CDR3 nucleotide sequence: TGTGCCAGTAGTATCAACCGCGTCCTGGGCTACACCTTC. Its protein is CASSINRVLGYTF.

This chain uses TRBV3-1 (or the pseudogene TRBV3-2) with TRBJ1-2; D remains unclear. The V end was cut by 6 bases, the J end by 4 bases, with 6 bases between. Germline CDR1 reads LGHDT; CDR2 reads YNNKEL (reference sequence). The CDR3 contains 11 residues. The CDR3 is CASSKFYGYTF. The CDR3, as DNA: TGTGCCAGCAGTAAGTTCTATGGCTACACCTTC.

This chain links TRBV18 with TRBJ2-3; D call uncertain. The V end was cut by 6 bases, the J end by 0 bases, with 19 bases between. CDR3 length: 17 residues. Germline CDR1 and CDR2: KGHSH and LQKENI. Written as DNA, the CDR3 is TGTGCCAGCTCCCCTCGGGCCGGCGGAGCTAGCACAGATACGCAGTATTTT. Its translation: CASSPRAGGASTDTQYF. Supplemented by reference TRBV18 and TRBJ2-3, the full variable domain reads NAGVMQNPRHLVRRRGQEARLRCSPMKGHSHVYWYRQLPEEGLKFMVYLQKENIIDESGMPKERFSAEFPKEGPSILRIQQVVRGDSAAYFCASSPRAGGASTDTQYFGPGTRLTVL.

CDR3 in amino acids: CASSLALAGELFF. Written as DNA, the CDR3 is TGCGCCAGCAGCTTGGCGTTGGCCGGGGAGCTGTTTTTT. The chain carries TRBV5-1 and TRBJ2-2; D unclear. Germline V gives CDR1 SGHRS, CDR2 YFSETQ. Deletions cut 0 bases from V and 6 bases from J, with 6 bases between. This CDR3 region has 13 residues.

The chain joins TRBV18 to TRBJ2-5; D unresolved. With 3 bases removed from V and 1 base from J, the gap between germline ends came to 15 bases. The germline V gene encodes CDR1 KGHSH and CDR2 LQKENI. CDR3 length: 16 residues. The CDR3 bases are TGTGCCAGCTCACCTGGCCTACACGCAGGCCAAGAGACCCAGTACTTC. Its protein is CASSPGLHAGQETQYF.

Written as DNA, the CDR3 is TGTGCCAGCACCTCATATAGCAATCAGCCCCAGCATTTT. It encodes CASTSYSNQPQHF. The chain recombines TRBV6-6 with TRBJ1-5; D unclear. V shed 7 bases and J shed 0 bases, with 7 bases lying between them. This CDR3 contains 13 residues. Germline CDR1 and CDR2: MNHNY and SVGAGI (reference sequence).

The chain links TRBV5-1 to TRBJ2-5, with 8 bases fitting TRBD2. The CDR3 runs to 16 residues. With 5 bases clipped from V and 1 base from J, the junction kept 10 bases outside the gene matches. Germline CDR1 is SGHRS and CDR2 is YFSETQ. CDR3 sequence reads: CASRGASSGSQETQYF. The CDR3 nucleotides read TGCGCCAGCAGGGGAGCCTCCAGCGGGAGCCAAGAGACCCAGTACTTC.

This clone was seen just once. CDR3 sequence (DNA): TGTGCCAGCAGCACAGGGTCTGGGGCCAACGTCCTGACTTTC. It specifies CASSTGSGANVLTF. The chain links TRBV7-3 to TRBJ2-6; possibly TRBD1 for D (6 bases). CDR1 SGHTA and CDR2 FQGTGA come from the germline V gene. V was trimmed by 5 bases and J by 1 base, leaving 6 bases between them. The CDR3 is 14 residues long.

The V gene is TRBV24-1, the J gene TRBJ2-3, with D tentatively TRBD1 (5 bases). This CDR3 has 14 residues. V lost 3 bases and J lost 2, with 8 bases in between. CDR1 is KGHDR and CDR2 is SFDVKD in the germline V gene. CDR3 loop: CATSDGHLTDTQYF. The CDR3, as DNA: TGTGCCACCAGTGATGGACACCTCACAGATACGCAGTATTTT.

This chain connects TRBV9 to TRBJ1-5; D ambiguous. The CDR3 sequence is 15 residues long. Trimming cost V 0 bases and J 3 bases, with 10 bases left between them. Looked up from germline, CDR1 is SGDLS and CDR2 is YYNGEE. In nucleotides, the CDR3 is TGTGCCAGCAGCGTAGATGCGGGTTACAATCAGCCCCAGCATTTT. Its protein product is CASSVDAGYNQPQHF.

The chain joins TRBV27 to TRBJ2-3, with 9 nucleotides matching TRBD2. Per germline, CDR1 MNHEY and CDR2 SMNVEV (reference sequence). Trimming removed 6 bases from V and 4 bases from J; junction bases left unmatched: 5. The CDR3 is 14 amino acids. CDR3 region: CASSVAGDSDTQYF. The CDR3 DNA reads as TGTGCCAGCAGCGTAGCGGGAGACTCAGATACGCAGTATTTT.

This chain links TRBV18 with TRBJ2-1; TRBD1 matches 9 bases. Germline V gene lookup returns CDR1 KGHSH and CDR2 LQKENI. Germline trimming cut 2 bases from V and 6 bases from J; bases unmatched to any gene: 8. This CDR3 is 16 amino acids long. CDR3 sequence (DNA): TGTGCCAGCTCACCATCAAGACAGGGGGTCTCCAATGAGCAGTTCTTC. As protein: CASSPSRQGVSNEQFF.

The rearrangement uses TRBV6-4 and TRBJ2-3; 7 nucleotides line up with TRBD2. The V gene's germline CDR1 is MRHNA and CDR2 SNTAGT. The junction had 7 bases not matched to a gene; V was cut back by 0 bases and J by 4 bases. CDR3 length equals 16 residues. The CDR3 is CASSDSWNLAADTQYF. The CDR3 DNA follows: TGTGCCAGCAGTGACTCGTGGAACCTAGCGGCAGATACGCAGTATTTT.

CDR3 sequence: CASSYSISSVEPYEQYV. CDR3 in DNA: TGTGCCAGCAGTTACTCGATCTCCAGCGTTGAGCCCTACGAGCAGTACGTC. The chain uses TRBV6-2 or TRBV6-3 and TRBJ2-7; no firm D call. Germline V gives CDR1 MNHEY, CDR2 SVGEGT. The V and J ends lost 0 bases and 2 bases respectively, with 17 bases between them. The CDR3 runs to 17 residues.

The chain carries TRBV7-9 and TRBJ1-5; no clear D gene. Between the trimmed V and J ends, which lost 3 bases and 3 bases, there was a span of 9 bases. The CDR3 totals 14 residues. The germline V gene encodes CDR1 SEHNR and CDR2 FQNEAQ (reference sequence). CDR3 DNA: TGTGCCAGCAGCTTGGACGGACTCAATCAGCCCCAGCATTTT. Protein: CASSLDGLNQPQHF.